The 31 T cell receptor beta chains in this list originate from one sample, sequenced in a study of shared clonotypes between healthy human individuals. The protocol was immunoSEQ multiplex PCR, while the TCRdb copy is restricted to in-frame clones and leaves out a portion. The table lists approximately 110,000 clones, about 72% of them singletons. The sample consisted of memory CD8+ T cells sorted from blood. The subset denotes: CD45RO+ cells pooled with CCR7-negative TemRA cells. The source is a woman aged 30 to 39 in good health.

This clone was seen a handful of times. The J gene is TRBJ2-1, the V gene TRBV12-5; no reliable D call. In germline, CDR1 is LGHNT, CDR2 FRNRAP. The V and J ends lost 8 bases and 5 bases respectively, with 19 bases between them. This CDR3 is 15 amino acids long. The CDR3 protein is CASSWTMDPNNEQFF. CDR3 DNA: TGTGCTAGTTCCTGGACGATGGACCCAAACAATGAGCAGTTCTTC.

This clone was counted many times. The chain has TRBV6-1 and TRBJ1-5, with 9 bases that match TRBD1. In germline, CDR1 is MNHNS, CDR2 SASEGT. The V and J ends lost 6 bases and 2 bases, in that order; junction bases with no gene match: 5. The CDR3 has 15 residues. The CDR3 coding sequence is TGTGCCAGCAGGACAGGGGGAGAGGGCAATCAGCCCCAGCATTTT. Its protein product is CASRTGGEGNQPQHF.

The V call is TRBV5-4, the J call TRBJ2-7; D uncertain. The V end lost 4 bases, the J end lost 5 bases, and 7 bases lay between the germline ends. Germline CDR1 SGHNT, CDR2 YYREEE (reference sequence). The CDR3 totals 11 residues. The CDR3 region has the DNA TGTGCCAGCAGCGAACTAAACGAGCAGTACTTC. Its translation is CASSELNEQYF.

V gene TRBV27 combines with J gene TRBJ2-5; 7 bases are shared with TRBD1. Gene TRBJ2-7 matches the end of the DNA better, so the J call may be wrong. The CDR3 has 15 amino acids. Germline CDR1 reads MNHEY; CDR2 reads SMNVEV (reference sequence). The CDR3 nucleotides are TGTGCCAGCAACTCCCTTGACAGGGCAATCTACGAGCAGTACTTC. As protein: CASNSLDRAIYEQYF.

This clone showed up just once. V and J are TRBV5-1 and TRBJ1-4; perhaps TRBD1 as D (5 bases). The length of the CDR3 is 15 residues. Trimming stripped 0 bases from V and 3 bases from J, with 9 bases between. From germline, CDR1 is SGHRS and CDR2 YFSETQ. CDR3 DNA sequence: TGCGCCAGCAGCTTGGGAGCAGGGTCTAATGAAAAACTGTTTTTT. Translating it yields CASSLGAGSNEKLFF.

About this clone: This sample includes further DNA sequences coding for the same CDR3. The chain links TRBV19 to TRBJ1-2, with unresolved D. Germline V CDR1 and CDR2: LNHDA, SQIVND (reference sequence). Trimming took 3 bases from V and 3 from J, leaving 5 bases between them. This CDR3 comprises 12 residues. The CDR3 nucleotides read TGTGCCAGTAGTATTTTTGACTATGGCTACACCTTC. Its translation is CASSIFDYGYTF.

This clone was found once. The chain joins TRBV4-2 to TRBJ1-5; D is ambiguous. Germline assignment: CDR1 LGHNA and CDR2 YNFKEQ. There are 16 residues in the CDR3. The V end lost 3 bases, the J end lost 6 bases, and 18 bases lay between the germline ends. The DNA of the CDR3 is TGTGCCAGCAGCCAGGCCTCGGACGGGGTTGCTCAGCCCCAGCATTTT. The encoded protein is CASSQASDGVAQPQHF.

The DNA of the CDR3 is TGTGCCATCAGTGAGTGGGAGACAGGGCTAAACGAGCAGTACTTC. This sequence encodes CAISEWETGLNEQYF. The rearrangement links TRBV10-3 to TRBJ2-7, with 7 bases that match TRBD1. The J segment lost 5 bases and the V segment lost 1 base, leaving 8 bases of the junction unmatched. The germline gives CDR1 ENHRY, CDR2 SYGVKD. CDR3 size: 15 residues.

This clone was found many times. The chain carries TRBV5-6 and TRBJ2-1; D is unclear. CDR3 length equals 13 residues. Between the trimmed V and J ends, which lost 4 bases and 8 bases, there was a span of 13 bases. Germline V gene lookup returns CDR1 SGHDT and CDR2 YYEEEE. CDR3 in amino acids: CASSLNMAHEQFF. The CDR3 DNA reads as TGTGCCAGCAGCCTTAACATGGCGCATGAGCAGTTCTTC.

The chain links TRBV19 to TRBJ2-7; maybe TRBD2 (7 bases). The CDR3 spans 13 residues. The ends were cut back, 3 bases at V and 7 bases at J, with 13 bases in the middle. Germline assignment: CDR1 LNHDA and CDR2 SQIVND (reference sequence). The CDR3 DNA sequence: TGTGCCAGTAGTATGTGGACAGCGGGAGAGCAGTACTTC. Its protein is CASSMWTAGEQYF.

This chain's CDR3 is CASSLYVGSGSYNEQFF. For the CDR3, the DNA is TGTGCCAGCAGTTTATATGTAGGCTCGGGCTCCTACAATGAGCAGTTCTTC. The chain uses TRBV27 and TRBJ2-1; no reliable D call. CDR3 length equals 17 residues. Trimming removed 1 base at V and 0 bases at J, with 13 bases between. The germline gives CDR1 MNHEY, CDR2 SMNVEV (reference sequence).

This rearrangement joins TRBV7-9 to TRBJ1-2; D is uncertain. Germline CDR1 SEHNR, CDR2 FQNEAQ (reference sequence). The CDR3 consists of 16 residues. Trimming removed 5 bases at V and 4 bases at J, with 20 bases between. CDR3 in DNA: TGTGCCAGCAGCCCCGTATTCGTGCGGCAGCCCTATGGCTACACCTTC. Encoded protein: CASSPVFVRQPYGYTF.

The V call is TRBV19, the J call TRBJ1-5, with D possibly matching TRBD1 (6 bases). Trimming cost V 4 bases and J 0 bases, with 19 bases left between them. Germline CDR1 and CDR2: LNHDA and SQIVND (reference sequence). The CDR3 sequence is 18 residues long. The CDR3 loop reads CASSTPPDSLFSNQPQHF. The DNA of the CDR3 is TGTGCCAGTAGTACCCCCCCGGACAGTCTCTTTAGCAATCAGCCCCAGCATTTT.

The rearrangement uses TRBV7-8 and TRBJ2-1; D may be TRBD2 (6 bases). CDR3 length: 17 residues. Trimming took off 4 bases at V and 0 bases at J, with 16 bases between the two ends. Germline values: CDR1 SGHVS, CDR2 FQNEAQ. This CDR3 is CASSSTRRGSSYNEQFF. For the CDR3, the DNA is TGTGCCAGCAGCTCCACCCGTCGGGGGAGCTCCTACAATGAGCAGTTCTTC.

This clone was observed once. This rearrangement joins TRBV5-1 to TRBJ1-1, with D uncertain. The CDR3 has 15 residues. With 0 bases removed from V and 1 base from J, the gap between germline ends came to 10 bases. CDR1 and CDR2 from the germline V gene are SGHRS and YFSETQ. The DNA of the CDR3 is TGCGCCAGCAGCTTGGTGGGCACACCGAACACTGAAGCTTTCTTT. It yields the protein CASSLVGTPNTEAFF.

The gene calls are TRBV6-1 and TRBJ2-6, with 7 bases identical to TRBD2. Germline loops: CDR1 MNHNS, CDR2 SASEGT. Trimming at V came to 8 bases and at J to 0 bases, leaving 4 bases not matched to a gene. CDR3 length equals 15 residues. The CDR3 nucleotides read TGTGCCAGCGGGGGGGATGACTCTGGGGCCAACGTCCTGACTTTC. Translating it yields CASGGDDSGANVLTF.

This chain links TRBV28 with TRBJ2-5, with D tentatively TRBD1 or TRBD2 (6 bases each). The DNA end is a closer match to TRBJ2-7, so the J assignment may be wrong. Germline V CDR1 and CDR2: MDHEN, SYDVKM. The length of the CDR3 is 15 residues. The CDR3 DNA reads as TGTGCCAGCAGTTCCAGGAGGGGGGTAACCTACGAGCAGTACTTC. Its protein product is CASSSRRGVTYEQYF.

The chain has TRBV7-6 and TRBJ2-5; possible D gene TRBD2, 5 bases. Per the germline V gene, CDR1 is SGHVS and CDR2 is FNYEAQ. Trimming took off 5 bases at V and 5 bases at J, with 15 bases between the two ends. This CDR3 has 14 residues. CDR3 region: CASSTTGYGETQYF. The CDR3 DNA reads as TGTGCCAGCAGCACAACGGGATATGGGGAGACCCAGTACTTC.

The V gene is TRBV7-9, the J gene TRBJ2-2; D unclear. The CDR3 has 14 residues. CDR1 is SEHNR and CDR2 is FQNEAQ in the germline V gene (reference sequence). V was pared by 1 base and J by 3 bases, with 6 bases between. In DNA, the CDR3 is TGTGCCAGCAGCTTAGTCGGGTACACCGGGGAGCTGTTTTTT. Protein sequence: CASSLVGYTGELFF.

The chain uses TRBV29-1 and TRBJ1-2, with D uncertain. This CDR3 has 13 residues. Germline CDR1 and CDR2: SQVTM and ANQGSEA. The ends were cut back, 4 bases at V and 2 bases at J, with 11 bases in the middle. The CDR3 protein is CSVGGKSNYGYTF. For the CDR3, the DNA is TGCAGCGTTGGGGGAAAGTCAAACTATGGCTACACCTTC.

The chain is built from TRBV27 and TRBJ2-2, with D unclear. V was clipped by 5 bases and J by 2 bases, with 12 bases between them. The CDR3 extends over 15 amino acids. From germline, CDR1 is MNHEY and CDR2 SMNVEV (reference sequence). The CDR3 DNA reads as TGTGCCAGCAGTCCCCACTACTCCAACACCGGGGAGCTGTTTTTT. It encodes CASSPHYSNTGELFF.

There are a few counts of this clone. The V and J genes are TRBV7-2 and TRBJ2-7; 12 nucleotides match TRBD2. The junction had 2 bases not matched to a gene; V was cut back by 5 bases and J by 3 bases. This CDR3 comprises 14 residues. Germline V lookup: CDR1 SGHTA, CDR2 FQGNSA. The CDR3 sequence: CASSATSGGYEQYF. The CDR3 bases are TGTGCCAGCAGCGCGACTAGCGGGGGCTACGAGCAGTACTTC.

Turning to this clone: A far larger clone differs by one base, so this is likely a read error. This sample also contains other DNA sequences that code for the same CDR3. The genes are TRBV13 and TRBJ1-1; TRBD1 is a possible D gene (6 bases). There are 14 residues in the CDR3. Trimming pared 3 bases from V and 0 bases from J, leaving 8 bases between. Germline assignment: CDR1 PRHDT and CDR2 FYEKMQ (reference sequence). The CDR3 bases are TGTGCCAGCAGCTTGGAGGGGGTGAACACTGAAGCTTTCTTT. As protein: CASSLEGVNTEAFF.

This clone was seen at least ten times. The V call is TRBV29-1, the J call TRBJ2-1, with a possible D match to TRBD2 (5 bases). CDR1 is SQVTM, CDR2 ANQGSEA, per germline. Trimming stripped 6 bases from V and 6 bases from J, with 15 bases between. This CDR3 is built from 13 residues. CDR3 amino acids: CSVEEDPGNEQFF. In nucleotides, the CDR3 is TGCAGCGTCGAGGAGGACCCGGGCAATGAGCAGTTCTTC.

V gene TRBV27 combines with J gene TRBJ1-4, with a weak D call TRBD1 (5 bases). This CDR3 contains 14 residues. Per germline, CDR1 MNHEY and CDR2 SMNVEV (reference sequence). The V gene lost 6 bases and the J gene lost 5 bases, with 13 bases spanning the gap. The CDR3 spells CASSLDRQNEKLFF. CDR3 bases: TGTGCCAGCAGCCTCGACCGACAGAATGAAAAACTGTTTTTT.

V and J are TRBV2 and TRBJ2-5; D is uncertain. The closer fit of TRBJ2-7 to the DNA end suggests the J call may be wrong. The CDR3 runs to 14 residues. Per the germline V gene, CDR1 is SNHLY and CDR2 is FYNNEI. CDR3 sequence reads: CASSKPPWGYEQYF. The CDR3 nucleotides are TGTGCCAGCAGTAAACCCCCATGGGGATACGAGCAGTACTTC.

The genes are TRBV7-8 and TRBJ2-2, with a tentative D call TRBD2 (6 bases). V lost 1 base and J 5 bases, leaving 11 bases between the germline ends. The CDR3 has 15 residues. CDR1 and CDR2 from the germline V gene are SGHVS and FQNEAQ. The CDR3 spells CASSLDFGGTGELFF. CDR3 nucleotides: TGTGCCAGCAGCTTAGATTTTGGGGGGACCGGGGAGCTGTTTTTT.

V usage is TRBV6-1 and J usage is TRBJ1-5; a weak D match, TRBD1 (5 bases). V was cut by 7 bases and J by 4 bases, with 14 bases left in between. The germline gives CDR1 MNHNS, CDR2 SASEGT. The CDR3 spans 14 residues. Here the CDR3 reads CASTDSGENQPQHF. DNA of the CDR3: TGTGCCAGCACCGACAGCGGAGAGAATCAGCCCCAGCATTTT.

This clone was seen many times. The sample holds other DNA sequences that translate to the same CDR3. This chain connects TRBV5-1 to TRBJ2-1; D gene ambiguous. The CDR3 is 15 amino acids. With 1 base removed from V and 4 bases from J, the gap between germline ends came to 12 bases. The germline V gene encodes CDR1 SGHRS and CDR2 YFSETQ. CDR3 DNA: TGCGCCAGCAGCTTGACACAGCTGACTTACAATGAGCAGTTCTTC. It specifies CASSLTQLTYNEQFF.

The chain is built from TRBV28 and TRBJ2-7; 9 bases match TRBD1. V was clipped by 5 bases and J by 2 bases; unmatched bases: 4. The V gene's germline CDR1 is MDHEN and CDR2 SYDVKM. There are 14 residues in the CDR3. The CDR3, as DNA: TGTGCCAGCAGTCCCCGGGACAGGGCCTACGAGCAGTACTTC. It specifies CASSPRDRAYEQYF.

In its sample, this clone was seen once. Here the CDR3 reads CASQSLGGNGYEQYF. CDR3 in DNA: TGTGCCAGTCAAAGCCTAGGGGGGAATGGCTACGAGCAGTACTTC. The chain combines TRBV19 with TRBJ2-7; D is possibly TRBD1 or TRBD2 (6 bases each). The germline gives CDR1 LNHDA, CDR2 SQIVND (reference sequence). The CDR3 extends over 15 amino acids. V lost 8 bases to trimming and J lost 3 bases, with 20 bases between them.